These 7 T cell receptor beta chains originate from one sample sequenced in a study of T cells in Graves' hyperthyroidism and ophthalmopathy. The TCR beta CDR3 regions underwent amplification using RNA transcripts as the source. An initial round of RT-PCR targeting the TCR CDR3 relied on the HTBI primer set. TCRdb re-derived calls from the multiplex PCR reads in MiXCR, one entry per CDR3 protein. The table includes fewer than 300,000 distinct CDR3 sequences, approximately 26% detected once. Sequencing input: blood. These receptor sequences come from a man between 40 and 49 years old with Graves' hyperthyroidism that later progressed to Graves' ophthalmopathy.

This clonotype was recorded many times. The V call is TRBV20-1, the J call TRBJ2-7; the D is unclear. Germline V lookup: CDR1 DFQATT, CDR2 SNEGSKA (reference sequence). Between the trimmed V and J ends, which lost 7 bases and 4 bases, there was a span of 14 bases. This CDR3 comprises 12 residues. The CDR3 coding sequence is TGCAGTGTCTCTCCTAGTTTTTACGAGCAGTACTTC. Translated, it gives CSVSPSFYEQYF.

There are many counts of this clonotype. The chain is built from TRBV15 and TRBJ2-5; D is unclear. In germline, CDR1 is LNHNV, CDR2 YYDKDF (reference sequence). This CDR3 region has 10 residues. Trimming left V 4 bases short and J 5 bases short, with 2 bases between. In DNA, the CDR3 is TGTGCCACCAGCAATGAGACCCAGTACTTC. Its protein product is CATSNETQYF.

The sample holds many counts of this clonotype. For the CDR3, the DNA is TGTGCCAGCAGTTACCTGAGTGGTGACTATGGCTACACCTTC. Translated, it gives CASSYLSGDYGYTF. V and J are TRBV6-5 and TRBJ1-2; no clear D. Germline V lookup: CDR1 MNHEY, CDR2 SVGAGI. Trimming removed 2 bases from V and 3 bases from J, with 10 bases in between. This CDR3 contains 14 residues.

This clonotype was counted only a few times. The chain joins TRBV10-3 to TRBJ2-2; D possibly corresponds to TRBD2 (5 bases). V lost 10 bases and J lost 6, with 12 bases in between. CDR1 and CDR2 (germline): ENHRY, SYGVKD. This CDR3 has 12 residues. The CDR3 reads CATGRESGELFF. The DNA of the CDR3 is TGTGCCACCGGAAGGGAGTCCGGGGAGCTGTTTTTT.

This clonotype was seen repeatedly, ten times or more. V gene TRBV6-7 combines with J gene TRBJ1-2; D possibly corresponds to TRBD1 (5 bases). TRBV6-7 is an ORF for which the function is uncertain. The CDR3 has 21 residues. V shed 2 bases and J shed 4 bases, with 32 bases lying between them. This CDR3 reads CASSYRLNFSAGLKSRYGYTF. For the CDR3, the DNA is TGTGCCAGCAGTTACAGATTAAATTTTTCGGCAGGGTTAAAAAGTCGCTATGGCTACACCTTC.

Many counts were recorded for this clonotype. The V call is TRBV20-1, the J call TRBJ2-7; weak D call: TRBD2 (5 bases). V dropped 6 bases and J dropped 1 base, with 16 bases sitting between them. Germline loops: CDR1 DFQATT, CDR2 SNEGSKA (reference sequence). The CDR3 sequence is 14 residues long. CDR3 in DNA: TGCAGTGCAGATGGGAGTGGCGGGTCCTACGAGCAGTACTTC. Protein sequence: CSADGSGGSYEQYF.

This clonotype has a count of ten or more. The chain combines TRBV7-2 with TRBJ1-1; a possible D gene is TRBD1 (5 bases). Germline V gene sequence: CDR1 SGHTA, CDR2 FQGNSA. The CDR3 sequence is 13 residues long. Trimming pared 5 bases from V and 3 bases from J, leaving 10 bases between. Here the CDR3 DNA reads TGTGCCAGCAGCGCTCGACAGTACACTGAAGCTTTCTTT. It translates to CASSARQYTEAFF.